These T cell receptor beta chains were read from a single sample in a study of blood T cell repertoires in COVID-19. TCRdb's table, derived via immunoSEQ multiplex PCR, lists solely in-frame clones and lacks some. The sample holds almost 20,000 clones, approximately 95% seen once. Specimen: peripheral blood. The source of these receptors is a woman between 45 and 60 years old with active COVID-19. CDR3s include the opening cysteine and the closing phenylalanine or tryptophan. Each record gives: clone size, J gene, D gene, V gene, CDR3 DNA, CDR3 protein. D genes are given only for firm matches. Not every row has a clone size; where given, it reads once, few, many or a size class.

.,TRBJ1-4,.,TRBV7-9,TGTGCCACCCGGGACTCCCTTAATGAAAAACTGTTTTTT,CATRDSLNEKLFF
.,TRBJ2-1,TRBD2,TRBV6-6,TGTGCCAGCAAAGGCGGGAGTGGCAATGAGCAGTTCTTC,CASKGGSGNEQFF
once,TRBJ2-1,TRBD1,TRBV10-3,TGTGCCATCAGTTCACAGGGGGATGAGCAGTTCTTC,CAISSQGDEQFF
.,TRBJ2-7,TRBD2,TRBV19,TGTGCCAGTAGTATTGGCGGGGGACCCTACGAGCAGTACTTC,CASSIGGGPYEQYF
.,TRBJ2-5,.,TRBV19,TGTGCCAGTAGTTTCACTAGCCAAGAGACCCAGTACTTC,CASSFTSQETQYF
.,TRBJ2-7,TRBD1,TRBV9,TGTGCCAGCAGCGGGGGGACAGGGGGCCACGAGCAGTACTTC,CASSGGTGGHEQYF
.,TRBJ2-2,TRBD1,TRBV6-2/TRBV6-3,TGTGCCAGCAGTATCAACAGGGGATCCGGGGAGCTGTTTTTT,CASSINRGSGELFF
.,TRBJ1-2,TRBD1,TRBV28,TGTGCCAGCATCCCGACAGGGAGGTATGGCTACACCTTC,CASIPTGRYGYTF
once,TRBJ2-3,.,TRBV11-3,TGTGCCAGCAGCTTATTACACGGAGCAGATACGCAGTATTTT,CASSLLHGADTQYF
.,TRBJ2-1,.,TRBV5-1,TGCGCCAGCAGCTTGGCTACAGATTACAATGAGCAGTTCTTC,CASSLATDYNEQFF
.,TRBJ2-5,TRBD2,TRBV2,TGTGCCAGCAGGCGGACTAGCGGGGCCCTCCAAGAGACCCAGTACTTC,CASRRTSGALQETQYF
.,TRBJ1-3,.,TRBV28,TGTGCCAGCAGTGTAACATACTCTGGAAACACCATATATTTT,CASSVTYSGNTIYF
.,TRBJ1-5,TRBD1,TRBV28,TGTGCCAGCAGAACAGGGGGCATGGGCAATCAGCCCCAGCATTTT,CASRTGGMGNQPQHF
.,TRBJ1-5,.,TRBV27,TGTGCCAGCAGTCCAAACAGGGATCAGCCCCAGCATTTT,CASSPNRDQPQHF
.,TRBJ2-7,TRBD1,TRBV14,TGTGCCAGCAGCCAAGTATTGACAGGGGAAAACTACGAACAGTACTTC,CASSQVLTGENYEQYF
.,TRBJ1-1,TRBD1,TRBV5-4,TGTGCCAGCAGCTCAGGACAGGGGGAAGCTTTCTTT,CASSSGQGEAFF
once,TRBJ2-7,.,TRBV19,TGTGCCAGTAGTGAAGACTCCGCCAACTACTACGAGCAGTACTTC,CASSEDSANYYEQYF
.,TRBJ1-1,.,TRBV10-2,TGCGCCAGCAGTGTCACAGAGATTGAAGCTTTCTTT,CASSVTEIEAFF
few,TRBJ2-1,.,TRBV5-1,TGCGCCAGCAGCTTTCCCCTAGGAAATGAGCAGTTCTTC,CASSFPLGNEQFF
.,TRBJ2-7,TRBD1,TRBV4-2,TGTGCCAGCAGCCCCCACCGACAGGGAACCCCCTACGAGCAGTACTTC,CASSPHRQGTPYEQYF
.,TRBJ2-1,TRBD2,TRBV10-3,TGTGCCATCGGACTAGCGGGAGTAAATGAGCAGTTCTTC,CAIGLAGVNEQFF
.,TRBJ1-1,TRBD1,TRBV25-1,TGTGCCAGCAGTCCGGGACAGGGAGGCACTGAAGCTTTCTTT,CASSPGQGGTEAFF
.,TRBJ1-5,.,TRBV3-1/TRBV3-2,TGTGCCAGCAGCCATAGAGACAGGCCCCAGCATTTT,CASSHRDRPQHF
.,TRBJ1-1,.,TRBV28,TGTGCCAGCAGTTTATGGGGTTGGACAGAAGCTTTCTTT,CASSLWGWTEAFF